This T cell receptor beta chain was retrieved from a study of type 1 regulatory T cells. Study information: T-allo10 is an in vitro-generated, Tr1-enriched CD4 T cell product specific for alloantigen.

TCRdb used MiXCR to reprocess the reads, holding one entry per CDR3 protein. This table has around 88,000 distinct CDR3 sequences, 31% appearing once. Trimming removed 4 bases at V and 7 bases at J, with 15 bases between. Germline V gene lookup returns CDR1 SGHKS and CDR2 YYEKEE (reference sequence). The CDR3 is 14 residues long. This TCR derives from a human donor in good health. Input material: CD4+ T cells, either the whole sample or a sorted fraction (not recorded which). The chain recombines TRBV5-5 with TRBJ1-5; TRBD1 might be the D (5 bases). The CDR3 loop is CASSPFGDRQPQHF. The CDR3 bases are TGTGCCAGCAGCCCGTTCGGTGACAGACAGCCCCAGCATTTT.